This is a list of T cell receptor beta chains from one sample in a study of cytomegalovirus exposure and HLA in healthy donors. Here immunoSEQ multiplex PCR was the method, and the copy in TCRdb shows in-frame clones only, minus some. The listing contains 35,000 to 45,000 clones. Sequenced input: PBMCs. The receptors stem from a man aged 25-40 years in good health and CMV-seronegative. Both conserved end residues are part of each CDR3. A D gene is named only where the DNA matches it firmly. Part of the rows lack a size; the others show once, few, many or a class for expanded clones.

clone_size: -
v_call: TRBV4-3
d_call: -
j_call: TRBJ1-1
cdr3_nt: TGCGCCAGCAGCCAAGAGGAGGGCAGGAACACTGAAGCTTTCTTT
cdr3_aa: CASSQEEGRNTEAFF

clone_size: medium-sized
v_call: TRBV9
d_call: -
j_call: TRBJ1-2
cdr3_nt: TGTGCCAGCAGCGGCGAGGATTACCACTATGGCTACACCTTC
cdr3_aa: CASSGEDYHYGYTF

clone_size: -
v_call: TRBV29-1
d_call: TRBD1
j_call: TRBJ1-3
cdr3_nt: TGCAGCGGTGGACAGGGGGCGGGAAACACCATATATTTT
cdr3_aa: CSGGQGAGNTIYF

clone_size: -
v_call: TRBV9
d_call: TRBD1
j_call: TRBJ2-3
cdr3_nt: TGTGCCAGCAGCGTAGATGACAGGGGGCCAGATACGCAGTATTTT
cdr3_aa: CASSVDDRGPDTQYF

clone_size: -
v_call: TRBV7-6
d_call: TRBD1
j_call: TRBJ2-7
cdr3_nt: TGTGCCAGCAGCTTTTTAGTCGAGCAGGCGGGACAGGGCTTTTTACCCGAGCAGTACTTC
cdr3_aa: CASSFLVEQAGQGFLPEQYF

clone_size: -
v_call: TRBV7-9
d_call: -
j_call: TRBJ2-7
cdr3_nt: TGTGCCAGCAGCCAGAGGGCCTACGAGCAGTACTTC
cdr3_aa: CASSQRAYEQYF

clone_size: -
v_call: TRBV7-9
d_call: TRBD1
j_call: TRBJ1-6
cdr3_nt: TGTGCCAGCAGCTCACTTCTCCCGGGACAGTATCATTCACCCCTACACTTT
cdr3_aa: CASSSLLPGQYHSPLHF

clone_size: -
v_call: TRBV4-2
d_call: TRBD2
j_call: TRBJ2-5
cdr3_nt: TGTGCCAGCAGCTTGTGGACTAGCGAGGCGGAGACCCAGTACTTC
cdr3_aa: CASSLWTSEAETQYF

clone_size: -
v_call: TRBV25-1
d_call: TRBD1
j_call: TRBJ1-6
cdr3_nt: TGTGCCAGCAGTGAGACAGGGGGGCGGTCACCCCTCCACTTT
cdr3_aa: CASSETGGRSPLHF

clone_size: -
v_call: TRBV7-2
d_call: -
j_call: TRBJ1-1
cdr3_nt: TGTGCCAGCAGCTCCGCTGGGGAGTCGACTGAAGCTTTCTTT
cdr3_aa: CASSSAGESTEAFF

clone_size: -
v_call: TRBV13
d_call: TRBD1
j_call: TRBJ2-4
cdr3_nt: TGTGCCAGCAGCTCCCCGGACAGGGGGAGTCGCATTCAGTACTTC
cdr3_aa: CASSSPDRGSRIQYF

clone_size: -
v_call: TRBV5-1
d_call: TRBD2
j_call: TRBJ2-6
cdr3_nt: TGCGCCAGCAGCTCCGGGGGACTAGCGGGACCCTCTGGGGCCAACGTCCTGACTTTC
cdr3_aa: CASSSGGLAGPSGANVLTF

clone_size: -
v_call: TRBV7-9
d_call: -
j_call: TRBJ2-3
cdr3_nt: TGTGCCAGCAGCTCGCGGGGTAGCACAGATACGCAGTATTTT
cdr3_aa: CASSSRGSTDTQYF

clone_size: -
v_call: TRBV10-1
d_call: -
j_call: TRBJ2-1
cdr3_nt: TGCGCCAGCAGTTGGGCCCGGGGGACTGAGCAGTTCTTC
cdr3_aa: CASSWARGTEQFF

clone_size: -
v_call: TRBV29-1
d_call: TRBD1
j_call: TRBJ2-7
cdr3_nt: TGCAGCGTTCCCGAGGGACAGGAGTCCGCCTACGAGCAGTACTTC
cdr3_aa: CSVPEGQESAYEQYF

clone_size: -
v_call: TRBV12-5
d_call: TRBD1
j_call: TRBJ1-4
cdr3_nt: TGTGCTAGTGGTTTGCCCGGGACAGCGGAAAAACTGTTTTTT
cdr3_aa: CASGLPGTAEKLFF

clone_size: -
v_call: TRBV6-1
d_call: -
j_call: TRBJ1-1
cdr3_nt: TGTGCCAGCACCTCGATCGGGGGAAAGGCTGAAGCTTTCTTT
cdr3_aa: CASTSIGGKAEAFF

clone_size: -
v_call: TRBV6-5
d_call: -
j_call: TRBJ2-7
cdr3_nt: TGTGCCAGCAATCCCGCCGGGAAAGCCCATTACGAGCAGTACTTC
cdr3_aa: CASNPAGKAHYEQYF

clone_size: -
v_call: TRBV4-3
d_call: TRBD1
j_call: TRBJ1-2
cdr3_nt: TGCGCCAGCAGCCAAGAATTCGGCAGGGGGCTGAGAAGTGGCTACACCTTC
cdr3_aa: CASSQEFGRGLRSGYTF

clone_size: -
v_call: TRBV5-4
d_call: -
j_call: TRBJ2-2
cdr3_nt: TGTGCCAGCAGCGTAAAATCGGCGAACACCGGGGAGCTGTTTTTT
cdr3_aa: CASSVKSANTGELFF

clone_size: -
v_call: TRBV7-7
d_call: TRBD2
j_call: TRBJ2-5
cdr3_nt: TGTGCCAGCAGCTTATCCTCGGGACTAGCGGGCTTCCAAGAGACCCAGTACTTC
cdr3_aa: CASSLSSGLAGFQETQYF

clone_size: -
v_call: TRBV10-1
d_call: TRBD1
j_call: TRBJ1-2
cdr3_nt: TGCGCCAGCAGTCGAACGATCGGGACAGACCTAGATGGCTACACCTTC
cdr3_aa: CASSRTIGTDLDGYTF

clone_size: -
v_call: TRBV6-5
d_call: TRBD1
j_call: TRBJ2-5
cdr3_nt: TGTGCCAGCAGACCTACAGGGGAGGAGACCCAGTACTTC
cdr3_aa: CASRPTGEETQYF

clone_size: -
v_call: TRBV9
d_call: TRBD2
j_call: TRBJ2-7
cdr3_nt: TGTGCCAGCAGCAGACTAGCGGGAAGGGAGCAGTACTTC
cdr3_aa: CASSRLAGREQYF

clone_size: -
v_call: TRBV7-9
d_call: TRBD1
j_call: TRBJ2-7
cdr3_nt: TGTGCCAGCAGCTTACCCACAGGGGCAGATCACGAGCAGTACTTC
cdr3_aa: CASSLPTGADHEQYF

clone_size: -
v_call: TRBV5-4
d_call: TRBD1
j_call: TRBJ1-6
cdr3_nt: TGTGCCAGCAGCTTGGTTTCCCAGGGGGCACGGTCACCCCTCCACTTT
cdr3_aa: CASSLVSQGARSPLHF

clone_size: -
v_call: TRBV2
d_call: -
j_call: TRBJ2-7
cdr3_nt: TGTGCCAGCAGGACAGAGTACGAGCAGTACTTC
cdr3_aa: CASRTEYEQYF

clone_size: -
v_call: TRBV5-1
d_call: TRBD1
j_call: TRBJ2-3
cdr3_nt: TGCGCCAGCAGTCGTACAGGGGAAAGGTGGGTCACAGATACGCAGTATTTT
cdr3_aa: CASSRTGERWVTDTQYF

clone_size: -
v_call: TRBV5-6
d_call: -
j_call: TRBJ2-5
cdr3_nt: TGTGCCAGCAGCTTGTACGAAACTAGCTGGGGCCAAGAGACCCAGTACTTC
cdr3_aa: CASSLYETSWGQETQYF